One and the same sample provided the 26 T cell receptor beta chains below, sequenced in a study of spatial heterogeneity in lung cancer. TCRdb re-called the 5' RACE reads through MiXCR, storing one row per CDR3 protein. The sample yields tens of thousands of distinct CDR3 sequences, 7% to 9% seen once. Time point: sample taken at primary tumor resection. The source material was PBMCs, sampled at surgery. Source of these receptors: a male donor with early-stage non-small cell lung cancer.

This clonotype was seen at least ten times. The V call is TRBV4-2, the J call TRBJ1-3; perhaps TRBD1 as D (5 bases). CDR1 and CDR2 (germline): LGHNA, YNFKEQ. CDR3 length equals 16 residues. Trimming pared 0 bases from V and 6 bases from J, leaving 15 bases between. The CDR3 DNA follows: TGTGCCAGCAGCCAAGATGGGCAGGGCTTGCTAAACACCATATATTTT. The encoded protein is CASSQDGQGLLNTIYF.

This clonotype showed up just a few times. V is TRBV7-3 and J is TRBJ1-1; D unclear. Germline CDR1 reads SGHTA; CDR2 reads FQGTGA. Trimming stripped 2 bases from V and 4 bases from J, with 8 bases between. The CDR3 spans 13 residues. The CDR3 sequence is CASSLLGSTEAFF. The DNA for the CDR3 is TGTGCCAGCAGCTTACTCGGAAGCACTGAAGCTTTCTTT.

This clonotype was observed at least ten times. This chain links TRBV29-1 with TRBJ1-1; D ambiguous. The germline V gene encodes CDR1 SQVTM and CDR2 ANQGSEA. CDR3 length: 13 residues. V lost 4 bases, J lost 5 bases, and 14 bases lay in between. DNA for the CDR3: TGCAGCGTTGGGGCCACTATGGGTACTGAAGCTTTCTTT. The encoded protein is CSVGATMGTEAFF.

This clonotype appeared many times. The chain combines TRBV7-8 with TRBJ1-4, with no clear D. The length of the CDR3 is 12 residues. Germline CDR1 and CDR2: SGHVS and FQNEAQ. The V end lost 5 bases, the J end lost 13 bases, and 14 bases lay between the germline ends. In nucleotides, the CDR3 is TGTGCCAGCAGCCATTCGCTGGCCTTACTGTTTTTT. Translation gives CASSHSLALLFF.

The table lists this clonotype with many counts. The V and J genes are TRBV21-1 and TRBJ2-7. TRBV21-1 is shown as a pseudogene. This CDR3 spans 12 amino acids. CDR3 sequence reads: CASSISSYEQYF. CDR3 sequence (DNA): TGTGCCAGCAGCATCAGCTCCTACGAGCAGTACTTC.

V and J are TRBV7-9 and TRBJ2-1, with D possibly being TRBD2 (6 bases). The CDR3 is 15 amino acids. V was trimmed by 3 bases and J by 2 bases, leaving 11 bases between them. Per germline, CDR1 SEHNR and CDR2 FQNEAQ (reference sequence). This chain's CDR3 is CASSFDGGAYNEQFF. In DNA, the CDR3 is TGTGCCAGCAGCTTCGACGGAGGGGCCTACAATGAGCAGTTCTTC.

This clonotype has more than one count but fewer than ten. The chain couples TRBV6-1 to TRBJ1-4, with D hard to call. Between the trimmed V and J ends, which lost 3 bases and 3 bases, there was a span of 11 bases. Germline V lookup: CDR1 MNHNS, CDR2 SASEGT. The CDR3 has 15 amino acids. The CDR3 bases are TGTGCCAGCAGTGAGAGGGCGGCCCCTAATGAAAAACTGTTTTTT. Translation: CASSERAAPNEKLFF.

The chain is built from TRBV6-6 and TRBJ2-1; D uncertain. Germline V gene lookup returns CDR1 MNHNY and CDR2 SVGAGI (reference sequence). The V end lost 1 base, the J end lost 4 bases, and 5 bases lay between the germline ends. The CDR3 is made up of 13 amino acids. Here the CDR3 reads CASSYLGYNEQFF. The CDR3, as DNA: TGTGCCAGCAGTTACTTGGGTTACAATGAGCAGTTCTTC.

This clonotype was counted ten times or more. The chain combines TRBV30 with TRBJ2-1, with D perhaps being TRBD1 or TRBD2 (5 bases each). This CDR3 comprises 17 residues. CDR1 and CDR2 from the germline V gene are GTSNPN and SVGIG (reference sequence). V was trimmed by 3 bases and J by 4 bases, leaving 22 bases between them. CDR3 sequence reads: CAWRGALGESLYNEQFF. Written as DNA, the CDR3 is TGTGCCTGGAGAGGGGCGCTAGGGGAGAGCCTATACAATGAGCAGTTCTTC.

This clonotype was seen many times. This chain links TRBV5-1 with TRBJ1-5; D remains ambiguous. Trimming stripped 0 bases from V and 4 bases from J, with 5 bases between. The CDR3 spans 13 residues. CDR1 and CDR2 (germline): SGHRS, YFSETQ. CDR3 in amino acids: CASSLDGNQPQHF. The CDR3 region has the DNA TGCGCCAGCAGCTTGGACGGAAATCAGCCCCAGCATTTT.

This rearrangement joins TRBV3-1 to TRBJ1-1; the match to TRBD1 covers 8 bases. Germline lookup yields CDR1 LGHDT and CDR2 YNNKEL (reference sequence). V lost 3 bases and J lost 6; bases outside the gene matches: 12. The length of the CDR3 is 16 residues. CDR3 nucleotides: TGTGCCAGCAGCCATTACCCGCGTGACAGGGGTGCTGAAGCTTTCTTT. The encoded protein is CASSHYPRDRGAEAFF. The variable domain in full, with the rest retrieved from reference TRBV3-1 and TRBJ1-1, is DTAVSQTPKYLVTQMGNDKSIKCEQNLGHDTMYWYKQDSKKFLKIMFSYNNKELIINETVPNRFSPKSPDKAHLNLHINSLELGDSAVYFCASSHYPRDRGAEAFFGQGTRLTVV.

In its sample, this clonotype was seen many times. The chain joins TRBV29-1 to TRBJ1-1; no definite D call. With 6 bases removed from V and 5 bases from J, the gap between germline ends came to 10 bases. The germline V gene encodes CDR1 SQVTM and CDR2 ANQGSEA. There are 11 residues in the CDR3. The CDR3 nucleotides are TGCAGCGTGCCGTCCGGGACTGAAGCTTTCTTT. The encoded protein is CSVPSGTEAFF.

This clonotype showed up just a few times. The rearrangement uses TRBV6-5 and TRBJ1-2, with unresolved D. Between the trimmed V and J ends, which lost 3 bases and 2 bases, there was a span of 19 bases. The CDR3 covers 17 residues. Looked up from germline, CDR1 is MNHEY and CDR2 is SVGAGI. The CDR3 nucleotides read TGTGCCAGCAGTTATAGTACCCTTATAATTCTGAACTATGGCTACACCTTC. Protein: CASSYSTLIILNYGYTF.

This clonotype was recorded a few times. V is TRBV3-1 and J is TRBJ1-2; possibly TRBD1 for D (5 bases). In germline, CDR1 is LGHDT, CDR2 YNNKEL (reference sequence). The CDR3 has 15 amino acids. Trimming removed 1 base from V and 6 bases from J, with 15 bases in between. CDR3 residues: CASSQVVAGLNGYTF. The CDR3 DNA reads as TGTGCCAGCAGCCAAGTGGTAGCGGGACTTAATGGCTACACCTTC.

This chain joins TRBV30 and TRBJ1-1, with D maybe TRBD1 (5 bases). The germline gives CDR1 GTSNPN, CDR2 SVGIG (reference sequence). This CDR3 spans 15 amino acids. V was trimmed by 5 bases and J by 0 bases, leaving 16 bases between them. CDR3 sequence: CAWLLGGFMNTEAFF. CDR3 nucleotides: TGTGCCTGGCTCCTCGGGGGGTTCATGAACACTGAAGCTTTCTTT.

This clonotype was seen repeatedly, ten times or more. V gene TRBV12-5 combines with J gene TRBJ2-1, with 8 bases matching TRBD1. The CDR3 totals 13 residues. Germline loops: CDR1 LGHNT, CDR2 FRNRAP. The trim removed 6 bases at V and 9 bases at J, leaving 7 bases unmatched. The CDR3 sequence is CASGLDRASEQFF. DNA for the CDR3: TGTGCTAGTGGCCTGGACAGGGCCAGTGAGCAGTTCTTC.

This clonotype was recorded a few times. J is TRBJ1-2 and V is TRBV5-1, with D perhaps matching TRBD1 (6 bases). CDR1 and CDR2 (germline): SGHRS, YFSETQ. This CDR3 is 14 amino acids long. Trimming removed 4 bases from V and 4 bases from J, with 14 bases in between. The CDR3 nucleotides are TGCGCCAGCAGCCTTGGGACACCTAGCTATGGCTACACCTTC. Translation: CASSLGTPSYGYTF.

In this sample, this clonotype turned up a few times. V gene TRBV19 combines with J gene TRBJ2-7; D is perhaps TRBD1 (6 bases). This CDR3 contains 13 residues. Looked up from germline, CDR1 is LNHDA and CDR2 is SQIVND (reference sequence). The V and J ends lost 5 bases and 3 bases respectively, with 11 bases between them. CDR3 bases: TGTGCCAGTAGTTCCCAGGACAGCTACGAGCAGTACTTC. Its translation is CASSSQDSYEQYF.

Ten or more counts support this clonotype. The chain joins TRBV5-1 to TRBJ2-7; 10 bases agree with TRBD2. The CDR3 runs to 15 residues. V gave up 3 bases and J gave up 0 bases; unmatched junction bases: 3. CDR1 and CDR2 from the germline V gene are SGHRS and YFSETQ. CDR3 nucleotide sequence: TGCGCCAGCAGCTCGGGACTAGCGAGCTCCTACGAGCAGTACTTC. Translation: CASSSGLASSYEQYF. The entire variable domain, with the rest obtained from reference TRBV5-1 and TRBJ2-7, is as follows: KAGVTQTPRYLIKTRGQQVTLSCSPISGHRSVSWYQQTPGQGLQFLFEYFSETQRNKGNFPGRFSGRQFSNSRSEMNVSTLELGDSALYLCASSSGLASSYEQYFGPGTRLTVT.

This clonotype turned up a few times. The chain employs TRBV2 and TRBJ2-1, with 10 positions matching TRBD2. The germline V gene has CDR1 SNHLY and CDR2 FYNNEI. V dropped 10 bases and J dropped 3; count of bases not matched to a gene: 6. The CDR3 spans 14 residues. CDR3 nucleotide sequence: TGTGCCACCGGACTAGCGGAGTTCTACAATGAGCAGTTCTTC. It codes for CATGLAEFYNEQFF.

This clonotype was counted between two and nine times. The chain carries TRBV7-2 and TRBJ1-1, with D perhaps matching TRBD1 (6 bases). Trimming removed 6 bases at V and 6 bases at J, with 8 bases between. Germline loops: CDR1 SGHTA, CDR2 FQGNSA. The CDR3 is made up of 11 amino acids. CDR3 DNA: TGTGCCAGCAGAGGGACATCTGAAGCTTTCTTT. This translates into CASRGTSEAFF.

This clonotype was counted between two and nine times. J is TRBJ1-2 and V is TRBV12-3 or TRBV12-4, with no clear D. The CDR3 extends over 14 amino acids. The ends were cut back, 5 bases at V and 5 bases at J, with 15 bases in the middle. The DNA for the CDR3 is TGTGCCAGCAGTCCGAGACGGACGGCGTATGGCTACACCTTC. As protein: CASSPRRTAYGYTF.

The rearrangement uses TRBV27 and TRBJ2-7; TRBD1 matches at 8 bases. The CDR3 has 13 residues. J gave up 6 bases and V 3 bases, and 4 bases lay outside the gene matches. Germline CDR1 and CDR2: MNHEY and SMNVEV (reference sequence). CDR3 DNA sequence: TGTGCCAGCAGTTTTGGACAGGGAGCCGAGCAGTACTTC. Its translation is CASSFGQGAEQYF.

This clonotype was detected many times. This sequence joins TRBV6-4 and TRBJ2-1, with D possibly called TRBD1 or TRBD2 (5 bases each). Germline assignment: CDR1 MRHNA and CDR2 SNTAGT. The CDR3 consists of 14 residues. Trimming cost V 6 bases and J 7 bases, with 16 bases left between them. Here the CDR3 DNA reads TGTGCCAGCAGCCTAGAGAGGGGAGAGAATGAGCAGTTCTTC. Its translation is CASSLERGENEQFF.

This clonotype was seen only a few times. V usage is TRBV12-5 and J usage is TRBJ2-1, with a tentative D call TRBD1 (6 bases). The CDR3 is made up of 16 amino acids. Germline loops: CDR1 LGHNT, CDR2 FRNRAP. V lost 0 bases and J 7 bases, leaving 16 bases between the germline ends. CDR3 sequence: CASGLVPGVVWNEQFF. The CDR3, as DNA: TGTGCTAGTGGTTTGGTACCAGGGGTAGTTTGGAATGAGCAGTTCTTC.

A word on this clonotype: Since a much larger clone is just one base distant, this may be a read error. The rearrangement uses TRBV11-2 and TRBJ2-7; TRBD2 aligns across 8 bases. The germline gives CDR1 SGHAT, CDR2 FQNNGV. The CDR3 is made up of 15 amino acids. In DNA form, the CDR3 reads TGTACCAGCAGCTTACGGTCGGGAGGGGAGTCCGAGCAGTACTTC. It yields the protein CTSSLRSGGESEQYF.